This T cell receptor (beta chain) originates from a study of cytomegalovirus exposure and HLA in healthy donors. The trim removed 1 base at V and 1 base at J, leaving 5 bases unmatched. Germline CDR1 reads ENHRY; CDR2 reads SYGVKD. The CDR3 consists of 16 residues. PCR amplification relied on 60 Vbeta primers (plus 13 Jbeta primers). The table came from immunoSEQ multiplex PCR; TCRdb's copy has only in-frame clones and leaves some out. The sample has over 100,000 clones, roughly 80% seen once. Findings and caveats of the study: Later work found most CMV-associated TCR beta chains apparently HLA-restricted.

As regards this clone: Its target is not known.

The clonotype originates from a woman between 50 and 59 years old in good health and CMV-seropositive. The sample taken for sequencing was PBMCs. The rearrangement uses TRBV10-3 and TRBJ2-7; TRBD2 matches at 9 bases. CDR3 residues: CAISEYSGGPSYEQYF. The CDR3 nucleotides are TGTGCCATCAGTGAGTATAGCGGGGGCCCTTCCTACGAGCAGTACTTC.